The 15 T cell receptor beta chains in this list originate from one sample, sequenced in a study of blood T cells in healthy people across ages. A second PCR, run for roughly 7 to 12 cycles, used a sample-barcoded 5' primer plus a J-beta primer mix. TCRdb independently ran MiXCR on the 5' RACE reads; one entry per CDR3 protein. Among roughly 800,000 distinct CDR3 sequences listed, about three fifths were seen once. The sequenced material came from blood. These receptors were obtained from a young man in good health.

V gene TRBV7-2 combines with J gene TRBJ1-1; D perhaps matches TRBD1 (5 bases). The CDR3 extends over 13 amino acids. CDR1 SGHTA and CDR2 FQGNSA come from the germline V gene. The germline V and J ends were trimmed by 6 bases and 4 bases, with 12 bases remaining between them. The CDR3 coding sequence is TGTGCCAGCAGGGTAGGGGCAGGCACTGAAGCTTTCTTT. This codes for CASRVGAGTEAFF. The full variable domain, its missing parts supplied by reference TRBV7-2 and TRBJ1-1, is GAGVSQSPSNKVTEKGKDVELRCDPISGHTALYWYRQSLGQGLEFLIYFQGNSAPDKSGLPSDRFSAERTGGSVSTLTIQRTQQEDSAVYLCASRVGAGTEAFFGQGTRLTVV.

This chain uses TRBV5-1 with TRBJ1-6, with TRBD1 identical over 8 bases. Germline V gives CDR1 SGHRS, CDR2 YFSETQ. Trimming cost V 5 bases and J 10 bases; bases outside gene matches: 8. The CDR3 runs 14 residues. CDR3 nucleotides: TGCGCCAGCAGTGGGGGACAGGATGTATCACCCCTCCACTTT. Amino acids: CASSGGQDVSPLHF. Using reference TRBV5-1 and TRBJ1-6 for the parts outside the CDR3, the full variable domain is KAGVTQTPRYLIKTRGQQVTLSCSPISGHRSVSWYQQTPGQGLQFLFEYFSETQRNKGNFPGRFSGRQFSNSRSEMNVSTLELGDSALYLCASSGGQDVSPLHFGNGTRLTVT.

The CDR3 nucleotides read TGTGCCACCAGTGACCTGAATAAGGCCCATGGCTACACCTTC. The encoded protein is CATSDLNKAHGYTF. V is TRBV24-1 and J is TRBJ1-2, with unresolved D. V was shortened by 4 bases and J by 6 bases, with 14 bases between the two germline ends. The CDR3 is made up of 14 amino acids. The germline gives CDR1 KGHDR, CDR2 SFDVKD.

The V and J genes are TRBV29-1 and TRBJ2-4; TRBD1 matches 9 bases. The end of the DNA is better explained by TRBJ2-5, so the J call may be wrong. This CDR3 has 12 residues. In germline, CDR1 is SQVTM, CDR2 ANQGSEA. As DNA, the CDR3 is TGCAGCGTGGGGGGGACAGGGGAGACCCAGTACTTC. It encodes CSVGGTGETQYF.

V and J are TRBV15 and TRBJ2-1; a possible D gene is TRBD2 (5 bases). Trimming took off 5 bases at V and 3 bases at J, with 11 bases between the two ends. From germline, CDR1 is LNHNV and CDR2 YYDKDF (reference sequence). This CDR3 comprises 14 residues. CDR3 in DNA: TGTGCCACCAGCCCAGCGGTTATCTACAATGAGCAGTTCTTC. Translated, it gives CATSPAVIYNEQFF.

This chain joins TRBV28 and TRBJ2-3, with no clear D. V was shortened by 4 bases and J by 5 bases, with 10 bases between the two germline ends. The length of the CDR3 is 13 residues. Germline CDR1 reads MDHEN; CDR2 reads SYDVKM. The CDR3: CASSWLRRDTQYF. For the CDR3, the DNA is TGTGCCAGCAGTTGGTTGAGGAGAGATACGCAGTATTTT.

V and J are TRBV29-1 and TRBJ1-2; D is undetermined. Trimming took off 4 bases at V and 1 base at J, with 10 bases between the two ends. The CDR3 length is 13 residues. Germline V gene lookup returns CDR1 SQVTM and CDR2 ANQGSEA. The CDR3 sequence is CSVGTDLNYGYTF. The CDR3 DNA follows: TGCAGCGTTGGGACGGATCTTAACTATGGCTACACCTTC. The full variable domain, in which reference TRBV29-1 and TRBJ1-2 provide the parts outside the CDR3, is SAVISQKPSRDICQRGTSLTIQCQVDSQVTMMFWYRQQPGQSLTLIATANQGSEATYESGFVIDKFPISRPNLTFSTLTVSNMSPEDSSIYLCSVGTDLNYGYTFGSGTRLTVV.

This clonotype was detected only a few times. The CDR3 DNA sequence: TGCAGCTTGGACAGGGCGGGGGGCAATCAGCCCCAGCATTTT. Its translation: CSLDRAGGNQPQHF. J is TRBJ1-5 and V is TRBV20-1; 8 positions agree with TRBD1. Looked up from germline, CDR1 is DFQATT and CDR2 is SNEGSKA (reference sequence). The CDR3 has 14 residues.

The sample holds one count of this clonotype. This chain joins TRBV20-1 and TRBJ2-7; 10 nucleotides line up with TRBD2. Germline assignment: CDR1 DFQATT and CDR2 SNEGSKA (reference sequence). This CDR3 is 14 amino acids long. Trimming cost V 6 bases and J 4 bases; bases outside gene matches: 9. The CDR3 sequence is CSAHSGTSAYEQYF. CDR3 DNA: TGCAGTGCGCACTCCGGGACTAGCGCTTACGAGCAGTACTTC.

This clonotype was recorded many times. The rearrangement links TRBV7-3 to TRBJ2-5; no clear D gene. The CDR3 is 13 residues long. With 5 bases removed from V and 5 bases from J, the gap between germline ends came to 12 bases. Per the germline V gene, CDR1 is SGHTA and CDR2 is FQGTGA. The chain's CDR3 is CASSLTGGETQYF. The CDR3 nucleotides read TGTGCCAGCAGCCTCACTGGTGGGGAGACCCAGTACTTC.

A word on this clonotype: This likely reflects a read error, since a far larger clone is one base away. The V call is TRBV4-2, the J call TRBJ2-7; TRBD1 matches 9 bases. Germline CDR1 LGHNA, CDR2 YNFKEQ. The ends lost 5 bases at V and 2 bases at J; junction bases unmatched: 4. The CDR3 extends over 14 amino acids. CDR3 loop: CASSLWTGAYEQYF. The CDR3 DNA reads TGTGCCAGCAGCTTATGGACAGGGGCCTACGAGCAGTACTTC.

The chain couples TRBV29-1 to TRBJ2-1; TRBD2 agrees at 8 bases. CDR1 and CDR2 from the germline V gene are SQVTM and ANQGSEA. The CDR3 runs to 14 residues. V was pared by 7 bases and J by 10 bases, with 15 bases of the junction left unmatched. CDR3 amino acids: CSAPGRAGEDEQFF. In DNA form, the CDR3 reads TGCAGCGCTCCGGGACGAGCGGGAGAGGACGAGCAGTTCTTC.

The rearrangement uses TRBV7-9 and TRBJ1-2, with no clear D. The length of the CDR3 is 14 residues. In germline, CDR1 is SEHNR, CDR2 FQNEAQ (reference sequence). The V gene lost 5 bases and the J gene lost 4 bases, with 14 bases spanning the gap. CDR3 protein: CASSPGSGSYGYTF. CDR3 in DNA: TGTGCCAGCAGCCCGGGGAGTGGGAGCTATGGCTACACCTTC. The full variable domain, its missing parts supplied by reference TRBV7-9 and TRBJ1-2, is DTGVSQNPRHKITKRGQNVTFRCDPISEHNRLYWYRQTLGQGPEFLTYFQNEAQLEKSRLLSDRFSAERPKGSFSTLEIQRTEQGDSAMYLCASSPGSGSYGYTFGSGTRLTVV.

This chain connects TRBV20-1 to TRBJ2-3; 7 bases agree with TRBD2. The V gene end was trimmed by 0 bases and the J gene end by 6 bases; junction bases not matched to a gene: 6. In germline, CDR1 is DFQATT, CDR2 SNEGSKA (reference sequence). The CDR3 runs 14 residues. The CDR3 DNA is TGCAGTGCTAGAGACGGGAGGAGTTCGGATACGCAGTATTTT. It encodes CSARDGRSSDTQYF.

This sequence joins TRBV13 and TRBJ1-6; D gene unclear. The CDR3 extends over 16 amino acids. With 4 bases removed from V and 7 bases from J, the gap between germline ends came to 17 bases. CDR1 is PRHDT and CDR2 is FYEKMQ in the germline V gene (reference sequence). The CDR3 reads CASSSLRANFNSPLHF. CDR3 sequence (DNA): TGTGCCAGCAGCTCCCTGCGGGCAAACTTCAATTCACCCCTCCACTTT. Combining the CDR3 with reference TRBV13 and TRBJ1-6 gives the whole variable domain AAGVIQSPRHLIKEKRETATLKCYPIPRHDTVYWYQQGPGQDPQFLISFYEKMQSDKGSIPDRFSAQQFSDYHSELNMSSLELGDSALYFCASSSLRANFNSPLHFGNGTRLTVT.